The 25 T cell receptor beta chains listed next were all sequenced from one sample in a study of control samples from healthy donors and cancer patients. The protocol was immunoSEQ multiplex PCR, while the TCRdb copy is restricted to in-frame clones and leaves out a portion. Seen here are approximately 54,000 clones, around nine tenths observed once, and the top ten hold over 35%. The sequenced sample consisted of PBMCs. The receptor set was obtained from a man in his fifties with head and neck cancer.

The CDR3 nucleotides read TGTGCCAGCAGCTTGGAGGGGACTTCCTACTACGAGCAGTACTTC. Its translation is CASSLEGTSYYEQYF. This chain connects TRBV5-6 to TRBJ2-7; D might be TRBD2 (6 bases). The CDR3 loop spans 15 amino acids. CDR1 and CDR2 (germline): SGHDT, YYEEEE. V lost 0 bases, J lost 3 bases, and 13 bases lay in between.

The gene calls are TRBV6-5 and TRBJ2-5; no reliable D call. Trimming removed 8 bases at V and 6 bases at J, with 10 bases between. This CDR3 region has 11 residues. The germline gives CDR1 MNHEY, CDR2 SVGAGI. CDR3 residues: CASADIQTQYF. The CDR3 DNA is TGTGCCAGCGCCGACATCCAGACCCAGTACTTC.

The gene calls are TRBV11-2 and TRBJ2-1; 7 nucleotides match TRBD2. CDR1 is SGHAT, CDR2 FQNNGV, per germline. V dropped 1 base and J dropped 5; count of bases not matched to a gene: 5. The CDR3 length is 15 residues. CDR3 protein: CASSLVVAGNNEQFF. DNA of the CDR3: TGTGCCAGCAGCTTAGTGGTAGCGGGCAACAATGAGCAGTTCTTC.

The genes are TRBV27 and TRBJ2-5, with 10 bases lining up with TRBD2. V was pared by 5 bases and J by 13 bases, with 10 bases of the junction left unmatched. Germline-derived CDR1 and CDR2 are MNHEY and SMNVEV (reference sequence). This CDR3 is built from 13 residues. CDR3 nucleotides: TGTGCCAGCAGTCCACGACTAGCGGGCTGGCGGTACTTC. Translation: CASSPRLAGWRYF.

The chain uses TRBV18 and TRBJ2-5; D unclear. Trimming removed 4 bases from V and 4 bases from J, with 4 bases in between. Germline values: CDR1 KGHSH, CDR2 LQKENI. This CDR3 has 11 residues. CDR3 DNA: TGTGCCAGCTCACAGCTAGAGACCCAGTACTTC. Protein product: CASSQLETQYF.

The CDR3 sequence: CASSQRGSYTGELFF. The CDR3 nucleotides are TGTGCCAGCAGCCAACGCGGGAGTTATACCGGGGAGCTGTTTTTT. This sequence joins TRBV3-1 (or the pseudogene TRBV3-2) and TRBJ2-2, with 7 bases identical to TRBD2. Unmatched junction bases numbered 5, after V lost 2 bases and J lost 5 bases. The germline CDR1 and CDR2 sequences are LGHDT and YNNKEL (reference sequence). CDR3 size: 15 residues.

The genes are TRBV9 and TRBJ2-4; D is perhaps TRBD1 or TRBD2 (5 bases each). The CDR3 is 14 amino acids. V was pared by 4 bases and J by 7 bases, with 15 bases between. CDR1 and CDR2 from the germline V gene are SGDLS and YYNGEE. This CDR3 reads CASSPGTGGNIQYF. The DNA for the CDR3 is TGTGCCAGCAGCCCCGGGACCGGCGGGAACATTCAGTACTTC.

The J gene is TRBJ2-7, the V gene TRBV28; no definite D call. V shed 2 bases and J shed 0 bases, with 11 bases lying between them. CDR1 is MDHEN, CDR2 SYDVKM, per germline. This CDR3 has 15 amino acids. The CDR3 coding sequence is TGTGCCAGCAGTTTAATCTTAGGACCCTCCTACGAGCAGTACTTC. Protein product: CASSLILGPSYEQYF.

CDR3 sequence (DNA): TGTGCCAGCAGCCAAGTCGGCCTCAGGTATGGCTACACCTTC. Translating it yields CASSQVGLRYGYTF. The V call is TRBV4-2, the J call TRBJ1-2; D is undetermined. Germline V gene lookup returns CDR1 LGHNA and CDR2 YNFKEQ. V was cut by 1 base and J by 5 bases, with 11 bases left in between. The CDR3 consists of 14 residues.

V gene TRBV19 combines with J gene TRBJ2-5, with 15 nucleotides matching TRBD2. In germline, CDR1 is LNHDA, CDR2 SQIVND (reference sequence). This CDR3 has 16 residues. Unmatched junction bases numbered 7, after V lost 2 bases and J lost 9 bases. CDR3 in DNA: TGTGCCAGTAGTATACCGGGACTAGCGGGGGGCTCGGCCCAGTACTTC. As protein: CASSIPGLAGGSAQYF.

The J gene is TRBJ1-5, the V gene TRBV28, with unresolved D. Germline V gene data show CDR1 as MDHEN and CDR2 as SYDVKM. The CDR3 sequence is 13 residues long. V lost 3 bases, J lost 0 bases, and 3 bases lay in between. CDR3 sequence: CASSLPSNQPQHF. DNA of the CDR3: TGTGCCAGCAGTTTGCCTAGCAATCAGCCCCAGCATTTT. The full variable domain, with the rest looked up from reference TRBV28 and TRBJ1-5, is DVKVTQSSRYLVKRTGEKVFLECVQDMDHENMFWYRQDPGLGLRLIYFSYDVKMKEKGDIPEGYSVSREKKERFSLILESASTNQTSMYLCASSLPSNQPQHFGDGTRLSIL.

The V gene is TRBV3-1 (or the pseudogene TRBV3-2), the J gene TRBJ2-7, with TRBD1 identical over 11 bases. The germline V gene encodes CDR1 LGHDT and CDR2 YNNKEL (reference sequence). Germline trimming cut 1 base from V and 2 bases from J; bases unmatched to any gene: 10. This CDR3 spans 18 amino acids. CDR3 sequence (DNA): TGTGCCAGCAGCCAAGGTAAGGGCCAGGGACAGGGGGCCTACGAGCAGTACTTC. It codes for CASSQGKGQGQGAYEQYF.

The chain has TRBV19 and TRBJ2-3; D is uncertain. This CDR3 spans 14 amino acids. Trimming shortened V by 0 bases and J by 4 bases, and 8 bases separated the two germline ends. Per the germline V gene, CDR1 is LNHDA and CDR2 is SQIVND (reference sequence). The CDR3 is CASSIDRQPDTQYF. CDR3 coding DNA: TGTGCCAGTAGTATAGATAGGCAGCCAGATACGCAGTATTTT.

The V gene is TRBV5-1, the J gene TRBJ2-2; D unresolved. Germline CDR1 reads SGHRS; CDR2 reads YFSETQ. V was cut by 0 bases and J by 5 bases, with 14 bases left in between. CDR3 size: 16 residues. CDR3 DNA: TGCGCCAGCAGCTTGGCCCCGCTAGTAATAACCGGGGAGCTGTTTTTT. It encodes CASSLAPLVITGELFF.

The chain combines TRBV4-2 with TRBJ2-1; 11 positions agree with TRBD2. The CDR3 is 20 amino acids. V was clipped by 0 bases and J by 9 bases; unmatched bases: 19. From germline, CDR1 is LGHNA and CDR2 YNFKEQ. DNA of the CDR3: TGTGCCAGCAGCCAAGATCGGGTGGGGACTAGCGGAGATTTGTTCAGTGAGCAGTTCTTC. It specifies CASSQDRVGTSGDLFSEQFF.

With regard to this clone: Compared with germline, one end of the junction differs, possibly owing to a read error. The genes are TRBV5-5 and TRBJ1-6, with D uncertain. CDR1 SGHKS and CDR2 YYEKEE come from the germline V gene (reference sequence). CDR3 length: 16 amino acids. CDR3 amino acids: CAGSLGYGEAGSPLHF. CDR3 bases: TGTGCCGGCAGCCTCGGATATGGGGAGGCGGGTTCACCCCTCCACTTT. Based on the CDR3 plus reference TRBV5-5 and TRBJ1-6, the full variable domain is DAGVTQSPTHLIKTRGQQVTLRCSPISGHKSVSWYQQVLGQGPQFIFQYYEKEERGRGNFPDRFSARQFPNYSSELNVNALLLGDSALYLCAGSLGYGEAGSPLHFGNGTRLTVT.

J is TRBJ2-6 and V is TRBV21-1; the table's TRBD1 call for D was not verified on the DNA. TRBV21-1 is a recognized pseudogene. This CDR3 contains 17 residues. The CDR3 region has the DNA TGTGCCAGCAGCGCACGGACAGGGGGCTTTCGGACCAACGTCCTGACTTTC. The encoded protein is CASSARTGGFRTNVLTF.

V usage is TRBV27 and J usage is TRBJ2-3; D gene unclear. The V end lost 6 bases, the J end lost 0 bases, and 19 bases lay between the germline ends. The CDR3 runs 17 residues. Germline V gene sequence: CDR1 MNHEY, CDR2 SMNVEV (reference sequence). CDR3: CASSLSGGPLSTDTQYF. In nucleotides, the CDR3 is TGTGCCAGCAGCCTTTCGGGCGGCCCGCTTAGCACAGATACGCAGTATTTT.

The rearrangement links TRBV11-1 to TRBJ2-1; a possible D gene is TRBD2 (6 bases). CDR3 size: 14 residues. CDR1 and CDR2 from the germline V gene are SGHAT and FQDESV (reference sequence). Between the trimmed V and J ends, which lost 5 bases and 7 bases, there was a span of 15 bases. CDR3 in DNA: TGTGCCAGCAGCAGCGGGTGGGGGTGGAATGAGCAGTTCTTC. Translating gives CASSSGWGWNEQFF.

The CDR3 here is CSAQTGTEQYF. CDR3 sequence (DNA): TGCAGTGCACAAACAGGGACCGAGCAGTACTTC. V is TRBV20-1 and J is TRBJ2-7; possible D gene TRBD1, 6 bases. The CDR3 spans 11 residues. The ends were cut back, 6 bases at V and 6 bases at J, with 12 bases in the middle. CDR1 is DFQATT and CDR2 is SNEGSKA in the germline V gene (reference sequence).

This chain joins TRBV3-1 (or the pseudogene TRBV3-2) and TRBJ2-1; D may be TRBD2 (5 bases). Germline-derived CDR1 and CDR2 are LGHDT and YNNKEL (reference sequence). V dropped 1 base and J dropped 15 bases, with 10 bases sitting between them. The CDR3 runs 11 residues. The CDR3 loop reads CASSQATITFF. CDR3 nucleotides: TGTGCCAGCAGCCAAGCGACTATTACGTTCTTC.

CDR3 amino acids: CASSQDLEEQFF. The DNA of the CDR3 is TGTGCCAGCAGCCAAGACTTAGAAGAGCAGTTCTTC. This chain joins TRBV3-1 (or the pseudogene TRBV3-2) and TRBJ2-1, with D unresolved. Trimming removed 0 bases at V and 10 bases at J, with 7 bases between. The germline gives CDR1 LGHDT, CDR2 YNNKEL (reference sequence). The CDR3 runs 12 residues.

The chain combines TRBV29-1 with TRBJ2-3, with a possible D match to TRBD1 (5 bases). Germline CDR1 reads SQVTM; CDR2 reads ANQGSEA. Between the trimmed V and J ends, which lost 4 bases and 2 bases, there was a span of 13 bases. The CDR3 runs to 14 residues. CDR3 protein: CSVGRRQSTDTQYF. The CDR3, as DNA: TGCAGCGTTGGCCGCCGACAGTCCACAGATACGCAGTATTTT.

This chain uses TRBV3-1 (or the pseudogene TRBV3-2) with TRBJ2-1; D might be TRBD1 (6 bases). V was clipped by 0 bases and J by 8 bases, with 14 bases between them. The CDR3 is 15 residues long. Germline V gene sequence: CDR1 LGHDT, CDR2 YNNKEL (reference sequence). CDR3: CASSQDGGSSHEQFF. The CDR3 bases are TGTGCCAGCAGCCAAGATGGGGGCAGCTCACATGAGCAGTTCTTC.

V is TRBV3-1 (or the pseudogene TRBV3-2) and J is TRBJ2-5; D uncertain. CDR1 and CDR2 from the germline V gene are LGHDT and YNNKEL (reference sequence). The CDR3 loop spans 11 amino acids. Trimming removed 3 bases at V and 7 bases at J, with 6 bases between. For the CDR3, the DNA is TGTGCCAGCAGCCAGGCAGGGACCCAGTACTTC. Its translation: CASSQAGTQYF.